This TCR beta chain appears in the sequencing data of a study of cytomegalovirus exposure and HLA in healthy donors. CDR1 is LNHNV and CDR2 is YYDKDF in the germline V gene (reference sequence). The V gene end was trimmed by 3 bases and the J gene end by 4 bases; junction bases not matched to a gene: 6. The CDR3 consists of 16 residues. About this clone itself: The antigen is unknown.

PCR was performed using 60 Vbeta and 13 Jbeta primers. Libraries were prepared by immunoSEQ multiplex PCR; TCRdb keeps only in-frame clonotypes and omits some of them. The sample has fewer than 200,000 clones, 70% to 90% seen once. Study observations and caveats: More than 150 TCR beta chains were listed as cytomegalovirus-associated. Most TCR beta V segments were productive about 90% or about 30% of the time in an earlier analysis.

This chain connects TRBV15 to TRBJ2-7, with 13 positions matching TRBD2. Sequenced input: PBMCs. The sequence was collected from a woman aged 18-35 years in good health and CMV-seronegative. CDR3 in amino acids: CATSSLLAGGPYEQYF. In DNA, the CDR3 is TGTGCCACCAGCAGCCTACTAGCGGGAGGGCCGTACGAGCAGTACTTC.